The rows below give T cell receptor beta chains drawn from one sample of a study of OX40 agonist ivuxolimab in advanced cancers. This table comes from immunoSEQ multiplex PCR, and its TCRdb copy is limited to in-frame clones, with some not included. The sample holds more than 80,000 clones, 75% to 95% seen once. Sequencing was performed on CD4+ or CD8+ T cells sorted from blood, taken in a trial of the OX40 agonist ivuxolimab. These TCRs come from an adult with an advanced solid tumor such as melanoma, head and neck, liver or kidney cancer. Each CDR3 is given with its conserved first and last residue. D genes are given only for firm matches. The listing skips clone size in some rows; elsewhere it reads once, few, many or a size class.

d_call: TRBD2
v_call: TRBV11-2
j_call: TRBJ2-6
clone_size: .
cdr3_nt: TGTGCCAGCAGCCCGAGCGGGGGGACTGGGGCCAACGTCCTGACTTTC
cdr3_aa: CASSPSGGTGANVLTF

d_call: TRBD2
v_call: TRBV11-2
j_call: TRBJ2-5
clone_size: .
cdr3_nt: TGTGCCAGCAGCTTAGTAGGGTGGGGGACTAGCGGGAGTCAAGAGACCCAGTACTTC
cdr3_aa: CASSLVGWGTSGSQETQYF

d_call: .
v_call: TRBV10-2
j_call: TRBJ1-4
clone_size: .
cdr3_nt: TGCGCCAGCAGTGCTTCGGACAGAATGACAACTAATGAAAAACTGTTTTTT
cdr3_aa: CASSASDRMTTNEKLFF

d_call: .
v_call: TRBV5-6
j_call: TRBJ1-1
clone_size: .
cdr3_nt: TGTGCCAGCAGCTTGCAGACCGAAGCTTTCTTT
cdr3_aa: CASSLQTEAFF

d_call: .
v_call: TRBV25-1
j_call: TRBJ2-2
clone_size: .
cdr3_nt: TGTGCCAGCAGTGTGGGGACGGTGGGCACCGGGGAGCTGTTTTTT
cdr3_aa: CASSVGTVGTGELFF

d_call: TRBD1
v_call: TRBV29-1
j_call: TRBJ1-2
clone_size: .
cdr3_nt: TGCAGCGTTGGACAGGGGGCGAGTGGTGGCTACACCTTC
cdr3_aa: CSVGQGASGGYTF

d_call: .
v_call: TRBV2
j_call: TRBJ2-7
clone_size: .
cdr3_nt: TGTGCCAGCAGGAGGACAGCGTCCTACGAGCAGTACTTC
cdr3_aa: CASRRTASYEQYF

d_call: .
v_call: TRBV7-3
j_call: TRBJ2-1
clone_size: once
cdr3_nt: TGTGCCAGCAGCTTAAGGGGGTGGGGTGAGCAGTTCTTC
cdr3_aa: CASSLRGWGEQFF

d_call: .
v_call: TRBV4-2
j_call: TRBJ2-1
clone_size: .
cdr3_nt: TGTGCCAGCAGCTCCCGGAATGAGCAGTTCTTC
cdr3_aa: CASSSRNEQFF

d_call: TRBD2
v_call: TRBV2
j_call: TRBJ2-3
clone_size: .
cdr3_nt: TGTGCCAGCATGCCTAGCGGGGGTACGCAGTATTTT
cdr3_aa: CASMPSGGTQYF

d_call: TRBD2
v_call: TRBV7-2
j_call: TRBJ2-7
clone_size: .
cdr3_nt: TGTGCCAGCAGCTTAGTTCTAGCGGGAGGGATCTACGAGCAGTACTTC
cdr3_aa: CASSLVLAGGIYEQYF

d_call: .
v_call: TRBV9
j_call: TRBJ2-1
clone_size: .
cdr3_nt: TGTGCCAGCAGCGTATACTCGAGACTTCCTGATGAGCAGTTCTTC
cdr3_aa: CASSVYSRLPDEQFF

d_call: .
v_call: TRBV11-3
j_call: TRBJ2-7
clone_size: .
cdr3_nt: TGTGCCAGCAGCTTAAGGAATTTTGGGGGTGGAGATTCCTACGAGCAGTACTTC
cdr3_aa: CASSLRNFGGGDSYEQYF

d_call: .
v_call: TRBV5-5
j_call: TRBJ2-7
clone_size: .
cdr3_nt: TGTGCCAGCAGCTCCACACCGACAGACTCCTACGAGCAGTACTTC
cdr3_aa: CASSSTPTDSYEQYF

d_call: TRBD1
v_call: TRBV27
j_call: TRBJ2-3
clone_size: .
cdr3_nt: TGTGCCAGCAGTTTTAGGGACAGACGCACAGATACGCAGTATTTT
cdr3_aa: CASSFRDRRTDTQYF

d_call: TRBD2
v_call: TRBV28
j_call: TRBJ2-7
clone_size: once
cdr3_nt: TGTGCCAGCAACTCCGGGACTAGCGGATCCTACGAGCAGTACTTC
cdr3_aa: CASNSGTSGSYEQYF

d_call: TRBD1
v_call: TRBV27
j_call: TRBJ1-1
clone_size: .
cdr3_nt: TGTGCCAGCAGTTTCGCGGGACAGGGATACACTAAAGCTTTCTTT
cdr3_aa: CASSFAGQGYTKAFF

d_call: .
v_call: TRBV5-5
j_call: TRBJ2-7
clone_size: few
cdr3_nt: TGTGCCAGCGGCGTAGGCCCCACCTACGAGCAGTACTTC
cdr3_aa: CASGVGPTYEQYF

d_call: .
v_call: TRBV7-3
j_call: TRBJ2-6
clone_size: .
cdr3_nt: TGTGCCAGCAGCTTAAAAGGTCTGAGCTCTGGGGCCAACGTCCTGACTTTC
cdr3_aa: CASSLKGLSSGANVLTF

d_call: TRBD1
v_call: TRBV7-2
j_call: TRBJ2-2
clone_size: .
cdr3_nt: TGTGCCAGCGGACAGGGGCCGAACACCGGGGAGCTGTTTTTT
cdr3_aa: CASGQGPNTGELFF

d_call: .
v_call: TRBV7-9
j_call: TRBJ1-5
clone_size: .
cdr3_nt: TGTGCCAGCAGCCTACAGGGCAATCAGCCCCAGCATTTT
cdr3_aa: CASSLQGNQPQHF

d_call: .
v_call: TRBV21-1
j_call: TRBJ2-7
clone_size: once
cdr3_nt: TGTGCCAGCAGCAATCTCGACCGGGTCCCACCGACCTTTGACTACGAGCAGTACTTC
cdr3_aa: CASSNLDRVPPTFDYEQYF

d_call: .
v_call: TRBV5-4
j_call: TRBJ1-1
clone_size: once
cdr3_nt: TGTGCCAGCAGCTCCAGGACCTCGAGCACTGAAGCTTTCTTT
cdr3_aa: CASSSRTSSTEAFF

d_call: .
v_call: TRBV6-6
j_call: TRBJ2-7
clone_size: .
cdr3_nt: TGTGCCAGCACTTACTTAAAGGGAAAAGGTTACGAGCAGTACTTC
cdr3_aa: CASTYLKGKGYEQYF

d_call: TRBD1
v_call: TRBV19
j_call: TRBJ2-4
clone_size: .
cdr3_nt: TGTGCCAGTAGTATCCGGAACACAGGGGCTGTAGCCAAAAACATTCAGTACTTC
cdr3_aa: CASSIRNTGAVAKNIQYF

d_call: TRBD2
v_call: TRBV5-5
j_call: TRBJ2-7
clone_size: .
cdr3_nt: TGTGCCAGCAGCTCCAAAACGGGAGTAGCGGGACTGCAGACCTACGAGCAGTACTTC
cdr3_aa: CASSSKTGVAGLQTYEQYF

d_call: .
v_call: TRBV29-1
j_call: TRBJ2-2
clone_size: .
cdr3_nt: TGCAGCGCTACCGGGCCGAACGGCGGGGAGCTGTTTTTT
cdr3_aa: CSATGPNGGELFF

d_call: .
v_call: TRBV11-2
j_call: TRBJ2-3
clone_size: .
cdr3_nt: TGTGCCAGCAGCCCGAGACTACAGACAGATACGCAGTATTTT
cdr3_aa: CASSPRLQTDTQYF

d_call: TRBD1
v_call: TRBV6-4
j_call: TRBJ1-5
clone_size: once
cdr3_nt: TGTGCCAGGACAGGGAGACAGCCCCAGCATTTT
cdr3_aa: CARTGRQPQHF

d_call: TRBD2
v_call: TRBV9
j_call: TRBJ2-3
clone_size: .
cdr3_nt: TGTGCCAGCAGCCCTAGCGGAACTAGCACAGATACGCAGTATTTT
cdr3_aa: CASSPSGTSTDTQYF

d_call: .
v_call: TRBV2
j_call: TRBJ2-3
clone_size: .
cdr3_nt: TGTGCCAGGAGGTACTCCGGGGCAGATACGCAGTATTTT
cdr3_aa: CARRYSGADTQYF

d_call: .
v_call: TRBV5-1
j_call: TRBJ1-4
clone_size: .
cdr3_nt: TGCGCCAGCAGCTTGGGCAGTTTAGCAACTAATGAAAAACTGTTTTTT
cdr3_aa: CASSLGSLATNEKLFF

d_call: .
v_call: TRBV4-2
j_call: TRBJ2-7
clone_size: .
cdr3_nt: TGTGCCAGCAGCCCCGGGGGTAGCAGAGCCTACGAGCAGTACTTC
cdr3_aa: CASSPGGSRAYEQYF